The clone carrying this T cell receptor beta chain came up a few times. The sample originates from a study of T cells in Graves' hyperthyroidism and ophthalmopathy. RNA transcripts yielded amplified TCR beta CDR3 regions. TCR CDR3 underwent first-round RT-PCR with the HTBI primer set. TCRdb fed the multiplex PCR reads into MiXCR, producing one record per CDR3 protein. The repertoire holds 350,000 or so distinct CDR3 sequences, with roughly 18% as singletons. Used for diagnoses were clinical symptoms, serum thyroxine and TRAb, thyroid ultrasound and orbital computed tomography. This TCR came from a woman between 45 and 60 years old with Graves' hyperthyroidism. The material sequenced was blood.

CDR3 loop: CASSSGLAGDAYNEQFF. The CDR3 nucleotides are TGTGCCAGCAGCTCGGGACTAGCGGGGGATGCCTACAATGAGCAGTTCTTC. The V call is TRBV7-9, the J call TRBJ2-1; 14 nucleotides agree with TRBD2. This CDR3 is built from 17 residues. Germline CDR1 is SEHNR and CDR2 is FQNEAQ (reference sequence). V gave up 4 bases and J gave up 2 bases; unmatched junction bases: 4.